The clone carrying this T cell receptor beta chain showed up many times. The source of the sample is a study of low-dose radiotherapy and immunotherapy resistance in tumors. About the research overall: It was every two weeks, one day before radiation and immunotherapy, that intravenous cyclophosphamide 200 mg/m2 was given.

The time point was: after trial treatment. This sample's treatment: LDRT plus nivolumab, ipilimumab, low-dose cyclophosphamide and aspirin (RACIN trial). Priming of first-strand cDNA relied on TRAV- and TRBV-specific primers (covering alpha and beta chains). TCR amplification involved about 21 PCR cycles with a constant-region primer and V-primer adapter. TCRdb analysed the reads with MiXCR anew, one entry per CDR3 protein. The sample lists 75,000 to 95,000 distinct CDR3 sequences; around 20% were seen once. CDR1 is SGHVS, CDR2 FQNEAQ, per germline. Trimming shortened V by 1 base and J by 6 bases, and 10 bases separated the two germline ends. CDR3 length: 13 residues.

This receptor was taken from a female donor with ovarian cancer. The chain has TRBV7-8 and TRBJ2-7; tentative D call: TRBD1 (5 bases). The sequenced sample was PBMCs, obtained after low-dose radiotherapy plus immunotherapy. CDR3 nucleotides: TGTGCCAGCAGCTTAGGCAGGGTGAGCGAGCAGTACTTC. Translating it yields CASSLGRVSEQYF.